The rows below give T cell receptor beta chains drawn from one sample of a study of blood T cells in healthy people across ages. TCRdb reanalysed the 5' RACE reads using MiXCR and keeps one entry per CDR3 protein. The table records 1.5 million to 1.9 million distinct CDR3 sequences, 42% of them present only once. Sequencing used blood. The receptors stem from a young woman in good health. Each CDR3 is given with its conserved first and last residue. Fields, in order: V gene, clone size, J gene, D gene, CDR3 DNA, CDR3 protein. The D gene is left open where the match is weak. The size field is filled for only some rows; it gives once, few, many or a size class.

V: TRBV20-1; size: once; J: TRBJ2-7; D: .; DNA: TGCAGTGCTAGAGATGCCAGCGGGCCCTACGAGCAGTACTTC; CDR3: CSARDASGPYEQYF
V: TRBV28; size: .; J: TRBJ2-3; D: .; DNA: TGTGCCAGCACCCTGCTAGCGACGGGTGCGCAGTATTTT; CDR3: CASTLLATGAQYF
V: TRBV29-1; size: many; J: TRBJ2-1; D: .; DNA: TGCAGCGTTGTCGTGGGAGGAGGTGAGCAGTTCTTC; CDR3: CSVVVGGGEQFF
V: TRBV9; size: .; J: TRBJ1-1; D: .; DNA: TGTGCCAGCAGCACGGGACACCAGAACACTGAAGCTTTCTTT; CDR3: CASSTGHQNTEAFF
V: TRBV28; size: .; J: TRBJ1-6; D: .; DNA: TGTGCCAGCAGTCCCGGGCAGAGAGATAATTCACCCCTCCACTTT; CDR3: CASSPGQRDNSPLHF
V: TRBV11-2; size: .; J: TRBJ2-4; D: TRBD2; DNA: TGTGCCAGCAGCACCCCGGGGGGTCAAAGCATTCAGTACTTC; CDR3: CASSTPGGQSIQYF
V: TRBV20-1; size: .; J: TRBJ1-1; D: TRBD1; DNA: TGCAGTGCTAGTAAGGGACAGGGGGGTACTGAAGCTTTCTTT; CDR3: CSASKGQGGTEAFF
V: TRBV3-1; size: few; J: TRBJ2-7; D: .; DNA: TGTGTCAGCAGCCAAGCTTCGACACACTCCTACGAGCAGTACTTC; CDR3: CVSSQASTHSYEQYF
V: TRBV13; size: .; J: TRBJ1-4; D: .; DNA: TGTGCCAGCAGCGCAAATACCTTTAATGAAAAACTGTTTTTT; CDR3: CASSANTFNEKLFF
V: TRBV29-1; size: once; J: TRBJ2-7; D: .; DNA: TGCAGCGTTGAGATGACAGCCTACGAGCAGTACTTC; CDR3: CSVEMTAYEQYF
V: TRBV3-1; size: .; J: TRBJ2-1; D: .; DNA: TGTGCCAGCAGCCAAGACCCTGGGACAACGCGCCTCAATGAGCAGTTCTTC; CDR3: CASSQDPGTTRLNEQFF
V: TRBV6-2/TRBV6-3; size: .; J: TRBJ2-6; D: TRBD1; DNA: TGTGCCAGCAGTGGGACAGGGACTGGGGCCAACGTCCTGGCTTTC; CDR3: CASSGTGTGANVLAF
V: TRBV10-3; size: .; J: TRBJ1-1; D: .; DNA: TGTGCCATCAGTGAGTCCTCAAGGGGCACTGAAGCTTTCTTT; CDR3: CAISESSRGTEAFF
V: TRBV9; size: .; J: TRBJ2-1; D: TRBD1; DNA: TGTGCCAGCAGCGTAGGTGGGACAGGGGGTAACTATGAGCAGTTCTTC; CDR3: CASSVGGTGGNYEQFF
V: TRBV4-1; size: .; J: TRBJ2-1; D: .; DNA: TGCGCCAGCAGCCAGCCGGGACTCAACAATGAGCAGTTCTTC; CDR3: CASSQPGLNNEQFF
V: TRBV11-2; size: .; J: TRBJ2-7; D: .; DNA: TGTGCCAGCAGCTTAGGGCCGGGCCGGGGGTACGAGCAGTACTTC; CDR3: CASSLGPGRGYEQYF
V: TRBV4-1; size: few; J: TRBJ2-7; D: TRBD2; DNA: TGCGCCAGCAGACAGGGACTAGAGATCGAGACACAGTACTTC; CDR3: CASRQGLEIETQYF
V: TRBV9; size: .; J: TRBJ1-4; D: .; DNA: TGTGCCAGCAGCCCCTCCGGCTCCCCGAAACTGTTTTTT; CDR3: CASSPSGSPKLFF
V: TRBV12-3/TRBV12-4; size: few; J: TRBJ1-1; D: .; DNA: TGTGCCAGCAGTTTAAAGGTGGTAGAGAACACTGAAGCTTTCTTT; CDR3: CASSLKVVENTEAFF
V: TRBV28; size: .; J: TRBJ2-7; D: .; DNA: TGTGCCAGCAGTTTGATGTCAGGGAATCTTTACGAGCAGTACTTC; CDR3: CASSLMSGNLYEQYF
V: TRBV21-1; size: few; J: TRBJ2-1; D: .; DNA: TGTGCCAGCAGCACTTGGGGGGAGAGCAGCTCCTACAATGAGCAGTTCTTC; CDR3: CASSTWGESSSYNEQFF
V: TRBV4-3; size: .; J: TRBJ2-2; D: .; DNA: TGCGCCAGCAGCCAAAGTCGGAACACCGGGGAGCTGTTTTTT; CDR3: CASSQSRNTGELFF
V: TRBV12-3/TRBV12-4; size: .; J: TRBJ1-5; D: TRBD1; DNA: TGTGCCAGCAGTTTAAAGGGGGCGGATAGCAATCAGCCCCAGCATTTT; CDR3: CASSLKGADSNQPQHF
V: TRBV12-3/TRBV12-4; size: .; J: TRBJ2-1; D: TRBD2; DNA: TGTGCCAGCAGTCTAAGGACTAGCGAGGCTGAGCAGTTCTTC; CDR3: CASSLRTSEAEQFF
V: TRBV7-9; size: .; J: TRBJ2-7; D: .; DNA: TGTGCCAGCAGCCGAGAAGGGTTTGGGGCTGAAGGCCAGTACTTC; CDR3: CASSREGFGAEGQYF
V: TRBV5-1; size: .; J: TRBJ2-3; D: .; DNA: TGCGCCAGCAGCTTGGCCGGTGGCGGTACTAGCACAGAGACGCAGTATTTT; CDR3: CASSLAGGGTSTETQYF
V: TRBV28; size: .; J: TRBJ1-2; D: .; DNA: TGTGCCAGCAGTATCCGGGACACCTACTATGGCTACACCTTC; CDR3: CASSIRDTYYGYTF
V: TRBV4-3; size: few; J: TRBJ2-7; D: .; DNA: TGCGCCAGCAGCCCCCGGGTTAGCGAATACGAGCAGTACTTC; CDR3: CASSPRVSEYEQYF
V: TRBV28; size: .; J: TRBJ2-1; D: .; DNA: TGTGCCAGCAGTCCCTTCCTCCGTGAGCAGTTCTTC; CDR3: CASSPFLREQFF
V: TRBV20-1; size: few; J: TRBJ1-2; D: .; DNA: TGCAGTGCTAGGGGGGCCCTTTTCTATGGCTACACCTTC; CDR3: CSARGALFYGYTF
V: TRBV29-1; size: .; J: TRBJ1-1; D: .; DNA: TGCAGCGTTGAAGTTTGGCAGAGGAACACTGAAGCTTTCTTT; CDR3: CSVEVWQRNTEAFF
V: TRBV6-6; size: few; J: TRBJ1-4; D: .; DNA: TGTGCCAGCAGTTACCCACCGTTGATTCCTAATGAAAAACTGTTTTTT; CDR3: CASSYPPLIPNEKLFF
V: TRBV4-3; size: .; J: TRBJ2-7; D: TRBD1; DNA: TGCGCCAGCAGCCAAGTTTGGGCAGGGGGCACCTACGAGCAGTACTTC; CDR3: CASSQVWAGGTYEQYF
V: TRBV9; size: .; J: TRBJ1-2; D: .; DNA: TGTGCCAGCAGCGCTAACTCGGGACTTCATGGCTACACCTTC; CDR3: CASSANSGLHGYTF
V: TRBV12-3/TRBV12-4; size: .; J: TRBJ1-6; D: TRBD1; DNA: TGTGCCAGCAGTGGGGACAGGTCCTATAATTCACCCCTCCACTTT; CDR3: CASSGDRSYNSPLHF
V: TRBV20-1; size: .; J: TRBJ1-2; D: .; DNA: TGCAGTGCTGGGACGGGACGAGGGGTTTATGGCCACACCTTC; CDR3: CSAGTGRGVYGHTF
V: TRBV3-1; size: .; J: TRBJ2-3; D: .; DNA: TGTGCCAGCAGCCAAGATCTCACTCCATCGACGCAGTATTTT; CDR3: CASSQDLTPSTQYF
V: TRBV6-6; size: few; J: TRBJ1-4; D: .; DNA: TGTGCCAGCAGTTACGGTTCCCCGGAGCATGAAAAACTGTTTTTT; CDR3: CASSYGSPEHEKLFF
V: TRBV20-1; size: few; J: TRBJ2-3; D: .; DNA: TGCAGTGCTAGAGATCGGAGGACAGGCACAGATACGCAGTATTTT; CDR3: CSARDRRTGTDTQYF
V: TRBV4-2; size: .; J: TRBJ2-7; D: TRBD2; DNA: TGTGCCAGCAGCCAAGACAAGACTAGCGGGATCAGTGAGCAGTACTTC; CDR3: CASSQDKTSGISEQYF
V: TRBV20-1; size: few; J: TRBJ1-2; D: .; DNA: TGCAGTGCTAGAGTAGGGGCTATAGGCTACACCTTC; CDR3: CSARVGAIGYTF
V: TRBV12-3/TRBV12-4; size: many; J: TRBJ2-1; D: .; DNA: TGTGCCAGCAGTTCCTCGCGGGGCTACAATGAGCAGTTCTTC; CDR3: CASSSSRGYNEQFF
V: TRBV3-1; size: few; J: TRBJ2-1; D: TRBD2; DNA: TGTGCCAGCAGCCAAGCCCCTCGAACGGGAGGGGATGAGCAGTTCTTC; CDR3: CASSQAPRTGGDEQFF
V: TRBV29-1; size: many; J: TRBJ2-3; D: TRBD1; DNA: TGCAGCGTTGAAGTAGGCAGGGGGCGCACAGATACGCAGTATTTT; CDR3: CSVEVGRGRTDTQYF
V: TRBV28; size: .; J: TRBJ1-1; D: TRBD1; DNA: TGTGCCAGCAGGCCCGCAGGGGGCCTCGCTGAAGCTTTCTTT; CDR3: CASRPAGGLAEAFF
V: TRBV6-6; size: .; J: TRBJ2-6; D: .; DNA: TGTGCCAGCAGCCCATCGCCAGGGGCCAACGTCCTGACTTTC; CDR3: CASSPSPGANVLTF
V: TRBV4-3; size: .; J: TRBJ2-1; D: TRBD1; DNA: TGCGCCAGCAGCCAAGCGGCCGGGACAGGGGCCAGCTCCTACAATGAGCAGTTCTTC; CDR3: CASSQAAGTGASSYNEQFF
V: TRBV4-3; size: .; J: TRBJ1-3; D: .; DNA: TGCGCCAGCAGCCAAGAAAAAGGAAACACCATATATTTT; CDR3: CASSQEKGNTIYF
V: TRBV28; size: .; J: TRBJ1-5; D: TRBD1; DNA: TGTGCCAGCAGTTTACGACAGGGGTTCGACAATCAGCCCCAGCATTTT; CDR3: CASSLRQGFDNQPQHF
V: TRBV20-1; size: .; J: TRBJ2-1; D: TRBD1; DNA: TGCAGTGCTCTAAACCGGGACAGGGCCTACAATGAGCAGTTCTTC; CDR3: CSALNRDRAYNEQFF
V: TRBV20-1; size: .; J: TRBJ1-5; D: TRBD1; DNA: TGCAGTGCTAGAGACTCGACAGGGGGCATGAAGCCCCAGCATTTT; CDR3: CSARDSTGGMKPQHF
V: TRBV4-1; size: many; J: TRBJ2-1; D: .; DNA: TGCGCCAGCAGCCAAGGACTGTACAATGAGCAGTTCTTC; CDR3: CASSQGLYNEQFF
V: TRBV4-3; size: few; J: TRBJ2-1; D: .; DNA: TGCGCCAGCAGCCAAGATCGGCAGCCGTCCTACAATGAGCAGTTCTTC; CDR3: CASSQDRQPSYNEQFF
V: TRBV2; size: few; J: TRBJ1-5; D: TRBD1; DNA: TGTGCCAGCAGGGTTGGACAGGGTGGGCAGCCCCAGCATTTT; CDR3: CASRVGQGGQPQHF
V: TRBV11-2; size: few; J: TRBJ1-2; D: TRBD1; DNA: TGTGCCAGCAGCTTAGAATTCACAGGGGGATATGGCTACACCTTC; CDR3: CASSLEFTGGYGYTF